The clone carrying this TCR beta chain was counted between two and nine times. The antigen is undetermined. The data originate from a study of vaccination and CD4 T cells after COVID-19. The sample's treatment: approximately 10-day PBMC culture with coronavirus spike peptide pools or control peptides (ViraFEST assay). This CDR3 is built from 14 residues. Germline assignment: CDR1 LGHNA and CDR2 YSLEER. V lost 1 base, J lost 10 bases, and 14 bases lay in between. The Oncomine TCR Beta short-read assay sequenced DNA from cultured CD4+ T cells. A single record per CDR3 protein comes from TCRdb applying MiXCR to the PCR reads. The sample contains over 20,000 distinct CDR3 sequences, 70% of which appear only once.

This clonotype was sampled from a human donor who had recovered from COVID-19. The gene calls are TRBV4-3 and TRBJ2-1; no firm D call. Sample: CD4+ T cells from blood, cultured in vitro. In DNA form, the CDR3 reads TGCGCCAGCAGCCAAGTAGGGCACTTCGGGGAGCAGTTCTTC. It yields the protein CASSQVGHFGEQFF.